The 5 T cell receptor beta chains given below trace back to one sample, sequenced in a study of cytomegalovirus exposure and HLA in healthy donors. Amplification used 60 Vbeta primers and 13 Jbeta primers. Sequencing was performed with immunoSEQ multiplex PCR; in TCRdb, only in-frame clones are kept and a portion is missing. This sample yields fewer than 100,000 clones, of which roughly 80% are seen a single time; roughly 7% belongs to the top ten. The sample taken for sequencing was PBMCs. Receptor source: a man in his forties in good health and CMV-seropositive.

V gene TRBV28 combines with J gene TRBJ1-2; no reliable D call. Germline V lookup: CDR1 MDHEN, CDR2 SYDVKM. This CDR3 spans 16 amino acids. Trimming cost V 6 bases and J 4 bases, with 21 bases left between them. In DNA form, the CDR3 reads TGTGCCAGCAGGGCTGGAACCCTCAGGCCCTTCTATGGCTACACCTTC. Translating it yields CASRAGTLRPFYGYTF.

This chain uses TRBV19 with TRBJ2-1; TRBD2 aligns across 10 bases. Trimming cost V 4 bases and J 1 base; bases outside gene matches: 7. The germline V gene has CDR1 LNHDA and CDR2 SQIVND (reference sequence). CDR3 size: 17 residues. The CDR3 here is CASSSGPSGGSYNEQFF. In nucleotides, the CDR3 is TGTGCCAGTAGTAGTGGCCCTAGCGGGGGTTCCTACAATGAGCAGTTCTTC.

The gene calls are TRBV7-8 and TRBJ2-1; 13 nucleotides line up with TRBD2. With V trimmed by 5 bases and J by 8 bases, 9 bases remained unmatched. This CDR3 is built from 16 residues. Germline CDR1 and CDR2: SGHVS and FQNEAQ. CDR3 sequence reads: CASSLRTSGSTDEQFF. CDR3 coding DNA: TGTGCCAGCAGCCTCCGGACTAGCGGGAGTACTGATGAGCAGTTCTTC.

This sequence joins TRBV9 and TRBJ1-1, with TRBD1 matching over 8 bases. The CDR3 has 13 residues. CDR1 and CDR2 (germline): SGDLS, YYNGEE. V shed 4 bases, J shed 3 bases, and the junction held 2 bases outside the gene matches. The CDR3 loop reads CASSPTGDTEAFF. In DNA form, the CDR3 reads TGTGCCAGCAGCCCGACAGGGGACACTGAAGCTTTCTTT.

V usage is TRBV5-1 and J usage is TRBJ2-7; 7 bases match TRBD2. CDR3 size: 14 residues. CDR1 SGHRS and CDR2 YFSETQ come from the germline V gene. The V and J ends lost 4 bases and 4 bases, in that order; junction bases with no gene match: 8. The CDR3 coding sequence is TGCGCCAGCAGCCCGGGGGGAACACGGTACGAGCAGTACTTC. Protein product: CASSPGGTRYEQYF.